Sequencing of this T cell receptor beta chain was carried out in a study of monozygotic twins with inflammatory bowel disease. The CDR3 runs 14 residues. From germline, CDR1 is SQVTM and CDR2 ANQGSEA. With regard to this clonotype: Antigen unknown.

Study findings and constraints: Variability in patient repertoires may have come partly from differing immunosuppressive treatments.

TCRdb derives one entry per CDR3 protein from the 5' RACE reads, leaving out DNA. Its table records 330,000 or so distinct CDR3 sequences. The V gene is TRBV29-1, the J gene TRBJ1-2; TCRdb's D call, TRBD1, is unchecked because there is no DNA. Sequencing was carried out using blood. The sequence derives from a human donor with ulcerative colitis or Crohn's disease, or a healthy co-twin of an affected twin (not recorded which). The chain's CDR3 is CSVVGQSTNYGYTF. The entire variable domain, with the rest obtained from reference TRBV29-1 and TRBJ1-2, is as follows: SAVISQKPSRDICQRGTSLTIQCQVDSQVTMMFWYRQQPGQSLTLIATANQGSEATYESGFVIDKFPISRPNLTFSTLTVSNMSPEDSSIYLCSVVGQSTNYGYTFGSGTRLTVV.